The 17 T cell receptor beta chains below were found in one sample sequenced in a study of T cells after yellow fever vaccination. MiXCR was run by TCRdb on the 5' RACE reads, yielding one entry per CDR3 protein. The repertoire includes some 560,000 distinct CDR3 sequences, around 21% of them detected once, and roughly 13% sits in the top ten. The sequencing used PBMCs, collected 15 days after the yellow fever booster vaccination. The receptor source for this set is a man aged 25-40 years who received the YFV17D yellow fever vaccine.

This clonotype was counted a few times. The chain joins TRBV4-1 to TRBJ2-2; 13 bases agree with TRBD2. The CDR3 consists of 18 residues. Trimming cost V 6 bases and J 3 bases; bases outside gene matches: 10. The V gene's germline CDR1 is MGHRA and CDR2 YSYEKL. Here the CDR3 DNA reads TGCGCCAGCAGTCTAAGAGGACTAGCGGGAGAGTACACCGGGGAGCTGTTTTTT. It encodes CASSLRGLAGEYTGELFF.

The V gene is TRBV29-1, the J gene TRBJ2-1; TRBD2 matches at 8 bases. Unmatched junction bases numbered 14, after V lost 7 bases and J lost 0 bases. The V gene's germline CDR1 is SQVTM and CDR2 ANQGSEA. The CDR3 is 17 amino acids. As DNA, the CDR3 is TGCAGCGGCGGACTAGCCCCAGGGAGGAGCTCCTACAATGAGCAGTTCTTC. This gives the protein CSGGLAPGRSSYNEQFF.

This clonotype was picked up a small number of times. CDR3 DNA: TGTGCCAGCAGCCAAGAATACGGCAGCTTGCCAACCTACGAGCAGTACTTC. Translated, it gives CASSQEYGSLPTYEQYF. V is TRBV14 and J is TRBJ2-7; D is unresolved. From germline, CDR1 is SGHDN and CDR2 FVKESK. The CDR3 is 17 residues long. Trimming cost V 0 bases and J 2 bases, with 17 bases left between them.

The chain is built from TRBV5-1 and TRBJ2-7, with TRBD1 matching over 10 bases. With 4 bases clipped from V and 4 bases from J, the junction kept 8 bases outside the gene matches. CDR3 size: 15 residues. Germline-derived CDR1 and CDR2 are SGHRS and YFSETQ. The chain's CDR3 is CASSPWGTGVYEQYF. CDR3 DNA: TGCGCCAGCAGCCCTTGGGGGACAGGGGTTTACGAGCAGTACTTC.

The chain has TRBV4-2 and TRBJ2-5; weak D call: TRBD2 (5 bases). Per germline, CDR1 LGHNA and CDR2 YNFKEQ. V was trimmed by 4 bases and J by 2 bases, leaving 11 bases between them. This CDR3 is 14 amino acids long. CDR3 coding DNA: TGTGCCAGCAGCCGGCAACGGGATCAAGAGACCCAGTACTTC. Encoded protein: CASSRQRDQETQYF.

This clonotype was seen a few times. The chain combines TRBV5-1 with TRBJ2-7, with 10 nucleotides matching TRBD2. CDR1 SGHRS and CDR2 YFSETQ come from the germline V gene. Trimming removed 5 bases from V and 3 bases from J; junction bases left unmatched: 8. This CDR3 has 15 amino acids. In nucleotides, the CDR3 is TGCGCCAGCAGGGTACATAGCGGGAGGATCTACGAGCAGTACTTC. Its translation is CASRVHSGRIYEQYF.

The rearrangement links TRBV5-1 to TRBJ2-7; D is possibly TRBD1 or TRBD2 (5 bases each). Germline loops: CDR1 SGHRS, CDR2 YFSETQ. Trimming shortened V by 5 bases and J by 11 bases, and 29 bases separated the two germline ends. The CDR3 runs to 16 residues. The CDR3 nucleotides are TGCGCCAGCAGTAGTGCTGGGGGTAGGAACGTAGGAGAAGAGTACTTC. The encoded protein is CASSSAGGRNVGEEYF.

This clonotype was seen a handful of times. For the CDR3, the DNA is TGTGCCAGCAGCTCCCAAACTAGCGGGAGGGGTAATGAGCAGTTCTTC. Protein: CASSSQTSGRGNEQFF. The V call is TRBV7-2, the J call TRBJ2-1, with 13 nucleotides matching TRBD2. The ends lost 4 bases at V and 7 bases at J; junction bases unmatched: 7. From germline, CDR1 is SGHTA and CDR2 FQGNSA. The CDR3 is made up of 16 amino acids.

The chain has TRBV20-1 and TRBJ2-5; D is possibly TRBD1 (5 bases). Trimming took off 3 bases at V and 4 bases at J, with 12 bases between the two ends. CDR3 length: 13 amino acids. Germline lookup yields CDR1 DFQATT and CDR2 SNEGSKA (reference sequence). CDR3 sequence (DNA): TGCAGTGCTAGGGGCAGGGCGCGAGAGACCCAGTACTTC. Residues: CSARGRARETQYF.

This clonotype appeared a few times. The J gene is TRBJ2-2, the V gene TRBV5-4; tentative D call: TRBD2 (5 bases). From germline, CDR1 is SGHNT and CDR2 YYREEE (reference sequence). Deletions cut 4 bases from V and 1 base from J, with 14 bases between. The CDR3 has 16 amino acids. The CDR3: CASSTTPGVNTGELFF. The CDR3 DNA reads TGTGCCAGCAGCACCACACCCGGGGTGAACACCGGGGAGCTGTTTTTT. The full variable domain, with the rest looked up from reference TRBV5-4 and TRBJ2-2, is ETGVTQSPTHLIKTRGQQVTLRCSSQSGHNTVSWYQQALGQGPQFIFQYYREEENGRGNFPPRFSGLQFPNYSSELNVNALELDDSALYLCASSTTPGVNTGELFFGEGSRLTVL.

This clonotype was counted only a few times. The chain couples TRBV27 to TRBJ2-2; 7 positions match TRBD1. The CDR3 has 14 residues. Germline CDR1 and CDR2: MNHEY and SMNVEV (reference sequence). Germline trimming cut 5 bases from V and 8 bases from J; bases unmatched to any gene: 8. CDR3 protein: CASSPRYRGGELFF. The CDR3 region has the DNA TGTGCCAGCAGTCCCCGATACAGGGGAGGGGAGCTGTTTTTT.

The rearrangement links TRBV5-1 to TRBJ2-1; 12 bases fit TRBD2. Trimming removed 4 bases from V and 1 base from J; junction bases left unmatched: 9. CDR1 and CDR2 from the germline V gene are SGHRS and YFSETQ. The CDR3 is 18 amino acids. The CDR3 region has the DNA TGCGCCAGCAGCGGAAGGACTAGCGGGGCCGTTTCCTACAATGAGCAGTTCTTC. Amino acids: CASSGRTSGAVSYNEQFF.

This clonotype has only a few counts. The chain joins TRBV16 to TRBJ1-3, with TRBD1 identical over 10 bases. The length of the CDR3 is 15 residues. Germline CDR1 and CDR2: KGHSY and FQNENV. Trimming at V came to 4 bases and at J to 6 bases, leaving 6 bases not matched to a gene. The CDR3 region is CASSRNGQGENTIYF. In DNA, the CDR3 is TGTGCCAGCAGCCGGAACGGACAGGGGGAAAACACCATATATTTT. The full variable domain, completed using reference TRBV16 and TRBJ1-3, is GEEVAQTPKHLVRGEGQKAKLYCAPIKGHSYVFWYQQVLKNEFKFLISFQNENVFDETGMPKERFSAKCLPNSPCSLEIQATKLEDSAVYFCASSRNGQGENTIYFGEGSWLTVV.

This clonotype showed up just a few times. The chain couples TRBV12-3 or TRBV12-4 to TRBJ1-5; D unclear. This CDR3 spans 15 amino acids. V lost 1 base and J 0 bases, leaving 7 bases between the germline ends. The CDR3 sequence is CASSLVRTSNQPQHF. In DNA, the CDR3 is TGTGCCAGCAGTTTAGTGCGGACTAGCAATCAGCCCCAGCATTTT.

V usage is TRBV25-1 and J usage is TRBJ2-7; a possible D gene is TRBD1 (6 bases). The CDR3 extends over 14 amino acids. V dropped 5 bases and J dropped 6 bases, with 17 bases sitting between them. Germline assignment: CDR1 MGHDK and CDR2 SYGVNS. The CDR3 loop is CASSLTGLSFEQYF. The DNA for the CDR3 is TGTGCCAGCAGTCTAACAGGGTTATCGTTCGAGCAGTACTTC.

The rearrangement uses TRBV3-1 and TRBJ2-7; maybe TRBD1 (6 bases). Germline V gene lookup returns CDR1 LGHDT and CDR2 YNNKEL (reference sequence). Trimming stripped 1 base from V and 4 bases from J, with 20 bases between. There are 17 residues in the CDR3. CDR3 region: CASSQVPPHRAGYEQYF. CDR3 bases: TGTGCCAGCAGCCAAGTCCCCCCACACAGGGCTGGGTACGAGCAGTACTTC.

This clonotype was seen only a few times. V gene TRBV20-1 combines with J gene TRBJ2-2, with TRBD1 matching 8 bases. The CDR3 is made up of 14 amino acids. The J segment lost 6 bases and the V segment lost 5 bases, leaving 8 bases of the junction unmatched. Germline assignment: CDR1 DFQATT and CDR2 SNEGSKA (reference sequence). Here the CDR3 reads CSAYTGTGPGELFF. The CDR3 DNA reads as TGCAGTGCTTATACGGGGACAGGTCCCGGGGAGCTGTTTTTT.